The 21 T cell receptor beta chains in this list originate from one sample, sequenced in a study of blood T cell repertoires in COVID-19. Clones were sequenced by immunoSEQ multiplex PCR, and TCRdb holds only the in-frame ones, with some missing. The sample has around 100,000 clones; roughly 84% are singletons. Sequencing was performed on peripheral blood. All receptors come from a woman aged 60-70 years with acute or convalescent COVID-19.

The CDR3 sequence: CASSYGGIAKNIQYF. The CDR3 coding sequence is TGTGCCAGCAGTTACGGGGGCATAGCCAAAAACATTCAGTACTTC. The chain has TRBV6-5 and TRBJ2-4, with D maybe TRBD1 (6 bases). There are 15 residues in the CDR3. The V and J ends lost 2 bases and 0 bases respectively, with 8 bases between them. Germline V gene lookup returns CDR1 MNHEY and CDR2 SVGAGI.

The rearrangement joins TRBV9 to TRBJ2-1; 8 bases line up with TRBD2. The CDR3 loop spans 12 amino acids. V lost 4 bases, J lost 8 bases, and 2 bases stayed unmatched. The germline CDR1 and CDR2 sequences are SGDLS and YYNGEE. CDR3 sequence: CASSKRGHEQFF. DNA of the CDR3: TGTGCCAGCAGCAAGCGGGGGCATGAGCAGTTCTTC.

This clone was observed a few times. The V call is TRBV5-8, the J call TRBJ2-5; 8 positions agree with TRBD2. Per germline, CDR1 SGHTS and CDR2 YDEGEE. The CDR3 covers 16 residues. J was trimmed by 4 bases and V by 4 bases; bases with no gene match: 12. CDR3 amino acids: CASSDTGTSKAETQYF. The CDR3 nucleotides are TGTGCCAGCAGCGATACCGGGACTAGTAAAGCAGAGACCCAGTACTTC. The full variable domain, with the rest looked up from reference TRBV5-8 and TRBJ2-5, is EAGVTQSPTHLIKTRGQQATLRCSPISGHTSVYWYQQALGLGLQFLLWYDEGEERNRGNFPPRFSGRQFPNYSSELNVNALELEDSALYLCASSDTGTSKAETQYFGPGTRLLVL.

The chain carries TRBV10-3 and TRBJ1-6; D remains unclear. The CDR3 length is 14 residues. Germline CDR1 and CDR2: ENHRY and SYGVKD. V gave up 5 bases and J gave up 5 bases, with 10 bases separating them. CDR3 DNA: TGTGCCATCAGTTATGGCCAGGATAATTCACCCCTCCACTTT. Encoded protein: CAISYGQDNSPLHF.

The chain combines TRBV5-1 with TRBJ1-1, with D unclear. This CDR3 spans 13 amino acids. The V and J ends lost 4 bases and 3 bases respectively, with 10 bases between them. Germline loops: CDR1 SGHRS, CDR2 YFSETQ. The CDR3 protein is CASSTRQDTEAFF. In DNA, the CDR3 is TGCGCCAGCAGCACCCGCCAGGACACTGAAGCTTTCTTT.

The chain couples TRBV28 to TRBJ2-4; TRBD1 agrees at 9 bases. This CDR3 is built from 21 residues. Per germline, CDR1 MDHEN and CDR2 SYDVKM. J gave up 0 bases and V 5 bases, and 20 bases lay outside the gene matches. CDR3 in DNA: TGTGCCAGCAGTAATATTATACCGGGACAGGGATATATTTCAGCCAAAAACATTCAGTACTTC. Protein product: CASSNIIPGQGYISAKNIQYF.

Regarding this clone: At one end the junction does not follow the germline gene, possibly because of a read error. This rearrangement joins TRBV7-7 to TRBJ2-3; 8 nucleotides match TRBD1. The CDR3 is 15 residues long. Germline CDR1 SSHAT, CDR2 FNYEAQ (reference sequence). The CDR3 region has the DNA TGTGCTAGCAGCTCCCGACAGGGGCGGGCAGATACGCAGTATTTT. Its translation is CASSSRQGRADTQYF. Filled out from reference TRBV7-7 and TRBJ2-3, the complete variable domain reads GAGVSQSPRYKVTKRGQDVTLRCDPISSHATLYWYQQALGQGPEFLTYFNYEAQPDKSGLPSDRFSAERPEGSISTLTIQRTEQRDSAMYRCASSSRQGRADTQYFGPGTRLTVL.

The chain joins TRBV11-3 to TRBJ1-3; TRBD1 agrees at 7 bases. Germline CDR1 is SGHNT and CDR2 is YENEEA. The CDR3 sequence is 17 residues long. V dropped 4 bases and J dropped 4; count of bases not matched to a gene: 13. This CDR3 reads CASSYDIADRLGNTIYF. CDR3 sequence (DNA): TGTGCCAGCAGCTACGACATCGCGGACAGGCTAGGAAACACCATATATTTT.

The chain recombines TRBV29-1 with TRBJ2-2; D might be TRBD1 (6 bases). With 4 bases removed from V and 1 base from J, the gap between germline ends came to 7 bases. CDR1 and CDR2 (germline): SQVTM, ANQGSEA. This CDR3 comprises 13 residues. The CDR3 here is CSVGQVNTGELFF. The CDR3, as DNA: TGCAGCGTTGGACAGGTGAACACCGGGGAGCTGTTTTTT.

This clone was observed a single time. This chain links TRBV19 with TRBJ1-1; the D is unclear. Deletions cut 4 bases from V and 1 base from J, with 13 bases between. The CDR3 has 15 residues. Per the germline V gene, CDR1 is LNHDA and CDR2 is SQIVND (reference sequence). CDR3: CASSNRKGGNTEAFF. In nucleotides, the CDR3 is TGTGCCAGTAGTAACCGTAAGGGAGGGAACACTGAAGCTTTCTTT.

The V gene is TRBV9, the J gene TRBJ1-2, with 7 nucleotides matching TRBD1. The CDR3 consists of 14 residues. Germline CDR1 and CDR2: SGDLS and YYNGEE. With V trimmed by 0 bases and J by 5 bases, 4 bases remained unmatched. CDR3 region: CASSVVGTDYGYTF. Here the CDR3 DNA reads TGTGCCAGCAGCGTAGTCGGGACAGATTATGGCTACACCTTC.

The chain recombines TRBV10-2 with TRBJ1-1; no definite D call. In germline, CDR1 is WSHSY, CDR2 SAAADI. CDR3 length: 12 residues. V was pared by 6 bases and J by 6 bases, with 11 bases between. CDR3 coding DNA: TGCGCCAGCAGAGGGAAGGAGGCTGAAGCTTTCTTT. It codes for CASRGKEAEAFF.

The genes are TRBV25-1 and TRBJ2-4; the D gene is possibly TRBD1 (5 bases). The V end was cut by 0 bases, the J end by 9 bases, with 12 bases between. This CDR3 contains 14 residues. Germline V gene sequence: CDR1 MGHDK, CDR2 SYGVNS. The CDR3 loop is CASSEYGKTAIQYF. The CDR3 DNA follows: TGTGCCAGCAGTGAATATGGAAAGACAGCCATTCAGTACTTC.

The V gene is TRBV30, the J gene TRBJ1-2; 8 nucleotides match TRBD1. The junction had 9 bases not matched to a gene; V was cut back by 2 bases and J by 7 bases. The CDR3 has 14 amino acids. Germline assignment: CDR1 GTSNPN and CDR2 SVGIG (reference sequence). CDR3 amino acids: CAWSTGQGLGGYTF. The CDR3 DNA is TGTGCCTGGAGTACCGGACAGGGCTTGGGTGGCTACACCTTC.

The chain links TRBV7-6 to TRBJ1-5; D is possibly TRBD1 (6 bases). This CDR3 region has 15 residues. The V and J ends lost 1 base and 7 bases respectively, with 14 bases between them. Germline V gives CDR1 SGHVS, CDR2 FNYEAQ. In DNA form, the CDR3 reads TGTGCCAGCAGCTTAGAACGGACAGCAGGGCAGCCCCAGCATTTT. Translation gives CASSLERTAGQPQHF. Full variable domain (outside the CDR3, taken from reference TRBV7-6 and TRBJ1-5): GAGVSQSPRYKVTKRGQDVALRCDPISGHVSLYWYRQALGQGPEFLTYFNYEAQQDKSGLPNDRFSAERPEGSISTLTIQRTEQRDSAMYRCASSLERTAGQPQHFGDGTRLSIL.

The chain couples TRBV5-6 to TRBJ1-4; D is perhaps TRBD1 (5 bases). CDR1 SGHDT and CDR2 YYEEEE come from the germline V gene. The CDR3 covers 15 residues. V was pared by 0 bases and J by 0 bases, with 6 bases between. DNA for the CDR3: TGTGCCAGCAGCTTGGCGGGGGCAACTAATGAAAAACTGTTTTTT. Protein: CASSLAGATNEKLFF.

CDR3 amino acids: CASSYGQGAQPQHF. CDR3 nucleotides: TGTGCCAGCAGCTACGGACAGGGAGCTCAGCCCCAGCATTTT. The rearrangement uses TRBV5-6 and TRBJ1-5; TRBD1 matches 8 bases. This CDR3 is 14 amino acids long. With 3 bases clipped from V and 6 bases from J, the junction kept 5 bases outside the gene matches. Germline assignment: CDR1 SGHDT and CDR2 YYEEEE.

This rearrangement joins TRBV20-1 to TRBJ1-1; D is uncertain. Per germline, CDR1 DFQATT and CDR2 SNEGSKA (reference sequence). CDR3 length: 10 residues. The germline V and J ends were trimmed by 3 bases and 4 bases, with 3 bases remaining between them. The DNA of the CDR3 is TGCAGTGCTAGCTTCACTGAAGCTTTCTTT. Encoded protein: CSASFTEAFF.

V and J are TRBV19 and TRBJ1-5, with D unresolved. With 8 bases removed from V and 4 bases from J, the gap between germline ends came to 18 bases. CDR1 and CDR2 (germline): LNHDA, SQIVND (reference sequence). This CDR3 comprises 15 residues. CDR3 region: CASGAGSAGNQPQHF. For the CDR3, the DNA is TGTGCCAGTGGTGCAGGTAGCGCGGGGAATCAGCCCCAGCATTTT. Full variable domain (missing parts from reference TRBV19 and TRBJ1-5): DGGITQSPKYLFRKEGQNVTLSCEQNLNHDAMYWYRQDPGQGLRLIYYSQIVNDFQKGDIAEGYSVSREKKESFPLTVTSAQKNPTAFYLCASGAGSAGNQPQHFGDGTRLSIL.

This clone came up a few times. The chain recombines TRBV5-1 with TRBJ1-5; D is unresolved. V was clipped by 4 bases and J by 1 base, with 12 bases between them. This CDR3 region has 15 residues. Germline CDR1 is SGHRS and CDR2 is YFSETQ. CDR3 region: CASSTGAESNQPQHF. CDR3 DNA: TGCGCCAGCAGCACTGGAGCAGAGAGCAATCAGCCCCAGCATTTT. Together with reference TRBV5-1 and TRBJ1-5, the CDR3 gives the full variable domain: KAGVTQTPRYLIKTRGQQVTLSCSPISGHRSVSWYQQTPGQGLQFLFEYFSETQRNKGNFPGRFSGRQFSNSRSEMNVSTLELGDSALYLCASSTGAESNQPQHFGDGTRLSIL.

J is TRBJ2-7 and V is TRBV2; D gene ambiguous. Trimming cost V 6 bases and J 2 bases, with 8 bases left between them. Germline V gives CDR1 SNHLY, CDR2 FYNNEI. The CDR3 has 12 residues. This chain's CDR3 is CASRAFTYEQYF. The CDR3 DNA follows: TGTGCCAGCAGGGCTTTCACCTACGAGCAGTACTTC.